This TCR beta chain originates from a study of neurological immune-mediated disorders. TCRdb re-analysed the 5' RACE reads in MiXCR, keeping a single row per CDR3 protein. The sample includes over 60,000 distinct CDR3 sequences, roughly 5% of them seen just once. This clonotype was seen a handful of times. With 10 bases removed from V and 7 bases from J, the gap between germline ends came to 14 bases. Germline values: CDR1 MNHEY, CDR2 SVGAGI. The CDR3 loop spans 12 amino acids. V usage is TRBV6-5 and J usage is TRBJ1-3, with D perhaps TRBD1 (5 bases). This sequence was found in a young woman with multiple sclerosis. The specimen sequenced was PBMCs. The CDR3 nucleotides read TGTGCCACCCAAACCGGGGGGAACACCATATATTTT. This codes for CATQTGGNTIYF.